This TCR beta chain was identified in a study of early T cells in non-severe SARS-CoV-2 infection. This clonotype was observed a few times. Each single cDNA molecule received a unique molecular identifier. TCRdb reprocessed the 5' RACE reads with MiXCR, giving one entry per CDR3 protein. Of tens of thousands of distinct CDR3 sequences in the sample, roughly 8% were seen once. V trimming: 5 bases; J trimming: 1 base; junction bases outside the gene matches: 4. This CDR3 is built from 15 residues. Looked up from germline, CDR1 is SGHAT and CDR2 is FQNNGV. The chain uses TRBV11-2 and TRBJ2-3; 9 bases align to TRBD2. This receptor was identified in an adult who was a healthcare worker with PCR-confirmed SARS-CoV-2 infection or an uninfected control (not recorded which). Specimen: whole blood. This chain's CDR3 is CASSQRLAGTDTQYF. For the CDR3, the DNA is TGTGCCAGCAGCCAACGACTAGCGGGCACAGATACGCAGTATTTT.